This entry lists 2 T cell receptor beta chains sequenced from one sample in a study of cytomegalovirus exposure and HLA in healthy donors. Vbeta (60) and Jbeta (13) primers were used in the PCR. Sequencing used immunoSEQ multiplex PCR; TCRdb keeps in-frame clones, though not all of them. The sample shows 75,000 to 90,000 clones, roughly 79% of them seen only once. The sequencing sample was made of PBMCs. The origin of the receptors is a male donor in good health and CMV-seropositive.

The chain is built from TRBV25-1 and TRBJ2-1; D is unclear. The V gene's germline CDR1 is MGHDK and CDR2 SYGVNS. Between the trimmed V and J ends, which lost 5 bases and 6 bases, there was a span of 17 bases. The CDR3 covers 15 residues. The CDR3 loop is CASSPSVNLRNEQFF. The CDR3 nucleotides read TGTGCCAGCAGTCCATCGGTCAACCTTCGCAATGAGCAGTTCTTC.

The CDR3 reads CASSLGGLAGYQETQYF. The CDR3 bases are TGTGCCAGCAGCTTAGGGGGACTAGCGGGTTACCAAGAGACCCAGTACTTC. This chain links TRBV11-2 with TRBJ2-5; 12 bases are shared with TRBD2. The CDR3 length is 17 residues. Per the germline V gene, CDR1 is SGHAT and CDR2 is FQNNGV. After removal of 1 base from V and 0 bases from J, the junction contained 3 bases not matched to a gene.